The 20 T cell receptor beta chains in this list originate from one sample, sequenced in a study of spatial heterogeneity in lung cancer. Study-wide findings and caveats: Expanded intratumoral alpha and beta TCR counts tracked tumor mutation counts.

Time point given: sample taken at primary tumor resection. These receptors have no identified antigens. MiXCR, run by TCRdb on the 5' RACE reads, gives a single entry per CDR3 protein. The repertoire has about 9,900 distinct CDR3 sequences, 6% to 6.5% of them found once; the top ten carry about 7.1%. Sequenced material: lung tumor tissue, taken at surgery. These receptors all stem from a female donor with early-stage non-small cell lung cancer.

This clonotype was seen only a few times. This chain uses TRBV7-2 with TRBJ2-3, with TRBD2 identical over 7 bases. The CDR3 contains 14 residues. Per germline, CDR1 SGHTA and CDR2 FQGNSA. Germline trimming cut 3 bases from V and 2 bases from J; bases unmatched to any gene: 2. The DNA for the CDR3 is TGTGCCAGCAGCTTCGGACTAGACACAGATACGCAGTATTTT. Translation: CASSFGLDTDTQYF.

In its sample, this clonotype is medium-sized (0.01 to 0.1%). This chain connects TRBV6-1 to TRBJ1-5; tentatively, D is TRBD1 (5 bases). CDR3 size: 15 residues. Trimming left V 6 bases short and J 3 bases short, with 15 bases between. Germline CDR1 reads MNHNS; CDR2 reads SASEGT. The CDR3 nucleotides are TGTGCCAGCAGAACAGGCATAGGGGTCAATCAGCCCCAGCATTTT. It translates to CASRTGIGVNQPQHF.

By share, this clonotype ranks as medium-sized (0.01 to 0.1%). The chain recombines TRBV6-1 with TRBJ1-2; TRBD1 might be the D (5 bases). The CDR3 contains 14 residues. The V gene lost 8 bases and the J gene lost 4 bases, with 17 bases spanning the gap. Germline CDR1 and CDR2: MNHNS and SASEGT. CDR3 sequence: CASRPPGLLYGYTF. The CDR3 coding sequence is TGTGCCAGCCGACCCCCGGGACTCCTCTATGGCTACACCTTC.

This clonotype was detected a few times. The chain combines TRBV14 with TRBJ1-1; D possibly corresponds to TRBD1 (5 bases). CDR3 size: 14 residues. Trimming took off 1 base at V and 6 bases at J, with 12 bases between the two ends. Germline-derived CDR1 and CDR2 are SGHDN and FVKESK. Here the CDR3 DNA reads TGTGCCAGCAGCCAAGGCTGGGGGAAGTCTGAAGCTTTCTTT. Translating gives CASSQGWGKSEAFF.

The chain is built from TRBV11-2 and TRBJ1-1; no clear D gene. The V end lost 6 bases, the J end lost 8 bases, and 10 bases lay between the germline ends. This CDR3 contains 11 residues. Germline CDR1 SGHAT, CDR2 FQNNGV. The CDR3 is CASSQVLEAFF. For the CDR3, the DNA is TGTGCCAGCAGTCAGGTTCTGGAAGCTTTCTTT.

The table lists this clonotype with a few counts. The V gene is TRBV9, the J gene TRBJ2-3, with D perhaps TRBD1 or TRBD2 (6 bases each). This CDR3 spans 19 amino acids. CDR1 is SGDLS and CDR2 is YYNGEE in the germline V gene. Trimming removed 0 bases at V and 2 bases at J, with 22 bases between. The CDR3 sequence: CASSVEAGRLAGHTDTQYF. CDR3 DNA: TGTGCCAGCAGCGTAGAAGCAGGGAGATTGGCGGGACACACAGATACGCAGTATTTT.

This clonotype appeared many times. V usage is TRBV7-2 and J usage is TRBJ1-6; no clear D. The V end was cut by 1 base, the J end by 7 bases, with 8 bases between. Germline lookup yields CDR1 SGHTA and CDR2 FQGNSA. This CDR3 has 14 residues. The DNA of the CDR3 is TGTGCCAGCAGCTTAGGTCCAAGGAATTCACCCCTCCACTTT. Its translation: CASSLGPRNSPLHF.

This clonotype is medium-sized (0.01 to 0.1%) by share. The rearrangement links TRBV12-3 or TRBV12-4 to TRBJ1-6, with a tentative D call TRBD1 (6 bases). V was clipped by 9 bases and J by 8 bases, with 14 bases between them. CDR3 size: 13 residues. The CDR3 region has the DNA TGTGCCAGTTCCGGGACAAAATATTCACCCCTCCACTTT. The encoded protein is CASSGTKYSPLHF.

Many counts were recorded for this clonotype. CDR3 amino acids: CASSLNPLPQETQYF. CDR3 bases: TGTGCCAGCAGCTTAAATCCCCTACCCCAAGAGACCCAGTACTTC. The J gene is TRBJ2-5, the V gene TRBV7-3; D is unresolved. From germline, CDR1 is SGHTA and CDR2 FQGTGA. Trimming took off 1 base at V and 1 base at J, with 10 bases between the two ends. This CDR3 comprises 15 residues.

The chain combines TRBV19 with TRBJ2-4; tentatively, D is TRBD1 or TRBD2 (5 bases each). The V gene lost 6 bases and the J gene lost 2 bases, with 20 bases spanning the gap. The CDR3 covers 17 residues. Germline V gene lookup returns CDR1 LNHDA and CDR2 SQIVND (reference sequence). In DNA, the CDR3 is TGTGCCAGTAGCCCCGGGACCCCCCAAGGCACCAAAAACATTCAGTACTTC. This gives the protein CASSPGTPQGTKNIQYF.

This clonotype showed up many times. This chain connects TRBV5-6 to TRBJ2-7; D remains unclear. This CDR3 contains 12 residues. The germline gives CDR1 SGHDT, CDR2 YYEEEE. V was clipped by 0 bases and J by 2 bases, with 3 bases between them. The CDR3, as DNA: TGTGCCAGCAGCTTGGTCACCTACGAGCAGTACGTC. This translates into CASSLVTYEQYV.

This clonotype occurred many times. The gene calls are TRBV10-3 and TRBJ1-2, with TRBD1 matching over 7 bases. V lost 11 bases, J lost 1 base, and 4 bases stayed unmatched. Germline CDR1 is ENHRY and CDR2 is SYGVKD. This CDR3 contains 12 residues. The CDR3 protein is CAGGQINYGYTF. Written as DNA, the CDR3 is TGTGCCGGGGGACAGATTAACTATGGCTACACCTTC.

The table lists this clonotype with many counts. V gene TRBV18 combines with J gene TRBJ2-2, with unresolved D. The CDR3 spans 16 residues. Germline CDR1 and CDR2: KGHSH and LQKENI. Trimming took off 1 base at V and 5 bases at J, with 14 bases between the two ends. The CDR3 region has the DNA TGTGCCAGCTCACCACAGGAGAGGCGTGGGACCGGGGAGCTGTTTTTT. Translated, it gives CASSPQERRGTGELFF. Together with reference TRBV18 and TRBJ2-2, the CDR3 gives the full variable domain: NAGVMQNPRHLVRRRGQEARLRCSPMKGHSHVYWYRQLPEEGLKFMVYLQKENIIDESGMPKERFSAEFPKEGPSILRIQQVVRGDSAAYFCASSPQERRGTGELFFGEGSRLTVL.

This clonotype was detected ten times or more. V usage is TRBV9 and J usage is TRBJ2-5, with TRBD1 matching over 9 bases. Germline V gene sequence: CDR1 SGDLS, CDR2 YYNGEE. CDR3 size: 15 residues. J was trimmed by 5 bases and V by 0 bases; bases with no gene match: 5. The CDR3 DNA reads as TGTGCCAGCAGCGTAGGAGGACAGGGGTCGGAGACCCAGTACTTC. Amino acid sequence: CASSVGGQGSETQYF.

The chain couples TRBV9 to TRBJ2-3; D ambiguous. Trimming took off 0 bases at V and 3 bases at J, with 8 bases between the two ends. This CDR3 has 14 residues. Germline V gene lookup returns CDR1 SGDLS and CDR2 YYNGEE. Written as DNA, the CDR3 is TGTGCCAGCAGCGTAGCCGCGGTAACAGATACGCAGTATTTT. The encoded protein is CASSVAAVTDTQYF. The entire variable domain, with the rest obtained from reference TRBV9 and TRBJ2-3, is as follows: DSGVTQTPKHLITATGQRVTLRCSPRSGDLSVYWYQQSLDQGLQFLIQYYNGEERAKGNILERFSAQQFPDLHSELNLSSLELGDSALYFCASSVAAVTDTQYFGPGTRLTVL.

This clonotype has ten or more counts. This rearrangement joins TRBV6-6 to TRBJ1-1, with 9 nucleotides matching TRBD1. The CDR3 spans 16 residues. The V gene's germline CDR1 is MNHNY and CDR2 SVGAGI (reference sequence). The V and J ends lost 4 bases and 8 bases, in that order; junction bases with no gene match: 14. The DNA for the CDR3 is TGTGCCAGCAGTTCATTCCTGGGACAGGGAGGAGCGGAAGCTTTCTTT. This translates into CASSSFLGQGGAEAFF.

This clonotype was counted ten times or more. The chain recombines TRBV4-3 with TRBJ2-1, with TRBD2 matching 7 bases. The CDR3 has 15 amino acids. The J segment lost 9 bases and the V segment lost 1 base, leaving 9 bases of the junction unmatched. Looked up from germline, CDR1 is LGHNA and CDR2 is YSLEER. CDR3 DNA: TGCGCCAGCAGCCAAGTCGGAGGGAGGGAAGTTGAGCAGTTCTTC. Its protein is CASSQVGGREVEQFF.

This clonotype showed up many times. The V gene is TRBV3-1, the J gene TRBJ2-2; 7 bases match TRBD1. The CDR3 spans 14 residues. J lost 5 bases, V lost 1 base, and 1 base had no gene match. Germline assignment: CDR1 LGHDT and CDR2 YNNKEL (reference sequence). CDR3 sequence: CASSQVQGTGELFF. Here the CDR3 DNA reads TGTGCCAGCAGCCAAGTACAGGGGACCGGGGAGCTGTTTTTT.

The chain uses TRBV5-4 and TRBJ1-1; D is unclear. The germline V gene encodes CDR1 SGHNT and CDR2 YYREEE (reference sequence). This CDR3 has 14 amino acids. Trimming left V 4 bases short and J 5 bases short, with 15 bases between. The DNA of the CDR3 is TGTGCCAGCAGCCACTACCGAATAGGGACTGAAGCTTTCTTT. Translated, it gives CASSHYRIGTEAFF.

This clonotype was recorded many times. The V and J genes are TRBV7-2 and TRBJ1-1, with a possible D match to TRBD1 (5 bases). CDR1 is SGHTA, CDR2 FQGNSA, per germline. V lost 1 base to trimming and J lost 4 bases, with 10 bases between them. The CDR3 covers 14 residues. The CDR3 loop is CASSLVGQSTEAFF. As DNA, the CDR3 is TGTGCCAGCAGCTTAGTGGGGCAGTCCACTGAAGCTTTCTTT.